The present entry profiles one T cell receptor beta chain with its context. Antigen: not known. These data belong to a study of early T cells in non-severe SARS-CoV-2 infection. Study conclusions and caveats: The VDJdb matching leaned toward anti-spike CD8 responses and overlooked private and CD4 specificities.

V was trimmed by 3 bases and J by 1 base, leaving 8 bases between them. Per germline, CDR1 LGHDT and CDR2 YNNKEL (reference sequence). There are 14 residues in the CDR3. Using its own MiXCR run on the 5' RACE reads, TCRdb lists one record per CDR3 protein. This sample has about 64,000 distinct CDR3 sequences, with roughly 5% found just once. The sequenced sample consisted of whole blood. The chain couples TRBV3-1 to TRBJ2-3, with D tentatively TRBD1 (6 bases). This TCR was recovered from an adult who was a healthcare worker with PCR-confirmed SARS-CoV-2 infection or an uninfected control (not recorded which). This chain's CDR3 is CASSHNRGTDTQYF. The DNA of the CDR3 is TGTGCCAGCAGCCATAACAGGGGCACAGATACGCAGTATTTT.